The clone carrying this TCR beta chain was detected only a few times. Its specificity is not known. The data were obtained in a study of CD8+CD57+ T cells in acquired aplastic anemia. Study overall: Sorted CD4+ plus CD8+ cells gave DNA averaging roughly 2.9 ug.

Whole-study results and caveats: Approximately 30 CD8+ CDR3 sequences were shared between patients and controls.

Germline CDR1 SQVTM, CDR2 ANQGSEA. Trimming stripped 3 bases from V and 4 bases from J, with 12 bases between. The CDR3 length is 13 residues. Template material for TCR beta VDJ and CDR3 profiling consisted of genomic DNA. Each CDR3 protein gets one entry after TCRdb re-called the reads with MiXCR. The sample consists of 60,000 to 75,000 distinct CDR3 sequences, 55% of them appearing once. The origin of this receptor is a human donor in good health, serving as a control. The chain links TRBV29-1 to TRBJ1-2; D not certain. The source material was sorted CD4+, CD8+, or CD8+CD57+ T cells (not recorded which) from PBMCs. The CDR3 region is CSVEDGEGYGYTF. The CDR3 nucleotides are TGCAGCGTTGAGGACGGCGAGGGCTATGGCTACACCTTC.